This TCR beta chain is drawn from a study of blood T cell repertoires in COVID-19. Produced via immunoSEQ multiplex PCR; TCRdb's table is partial and in-frame only. The data contain more than 100,000 clones, about 85% of them singletons. Germline CDR1 reads SGHRS; CDR2 reads YFSETQ. V lost 7 bases and J lost 7; bases outside the gene matches: 12. The CDR3 has 14 residues. This sequence joins TRBV5-1 and TRBJ1-2, with 8 bases identical to TRBD1. The clonotype originates from a middle-aged man in a cohort sampled during active COVID-19. The source material was peripheral blood. The CDR3: CASEPAGGGGGYTF. CDR3 DNA sequence: TGCGCCAGCGAACCGGCAGGGGGCGGAGGTGGCTACACCTTC.